Sequencing of this TCR beta chain was carried out in a study of blood T cells in healthy people across ages. The V gene lost 5 bases and the J gene lost 0 bases, with 10 bases spanning the gap. Germline CDR1 SEHNR, CDR2 FQNEAQ (reference sequence). This CDR3 has 14 amino acids. Alongside a J-beta primer mix, a sample-barcoded 5' primer served in a second PCR lasting about 6 to 11 cycles. Each of the cDNA molecules was tagged by a template-switch adaptor with 12 random nucleotides. TCRdb redid the calling of the 5' RACE reads with MiXCR, one entry per CDR3 protein. The table includes about 680,000 distinct CDR3 sequences, over 45% detected once.

Material for sequencing was blood. V gene TRBV7-9 combines with J gene TRBJ1-1; D unresolved. The sequence came from a woman aged 55-70 years in good health. The CDR3 reads CASSPRTMNTEAFF. In nucleotides, the CDR3 is TGTGCCAGCAGCCCTCGGACGATGAACACTGAAGCTTTCTTT.